Each of the 25 T cell receptor beta chains below was sequenced from the same sample in a study of OX40 agonist ivuxolimab in advanced cancers. The assay was immunoSEQ multiplex PCR, and TCRdb's table has in-frame clones only and misses some. The table has 50,000 to 65,000 clones, approximately 86% seen once. Sequencing used CD4+ or CD8+ T cells sorted from blood, obtained in a trial of the OX40 agonist ivuxolimab. These receptors were taken from an adult with an advanced solid tumor such as melanoma, head and neck, liver or kidney cancer.

The chain combines TRBV30 with TRBJ2-1; D not resolved. Germline V gives CDR1 GTSNPN, CDR2 SVGIG (reference sequence). The CDR3 sequence is 13 residues long. The V gene lost 3 bases and the J gene lost 0 bases, with 6 bases spanning the gap. The CDR3 bases are TGTGCCTGGAGAGGACGCTCCTACAATGAGCAGTTCTTC. This sequence encodes CAWRGRSYNEQFF.

This clone was detected a few times. The chain carries TRBV7-8 and TRBJ1-2; D not resolved. The germline gives CDR1 SGHVS, CDR2 FQNEAQ. This CDR3 spans 17 amino acids. The V end was cut by 0 bases, the J end by 1 base, with 15 bases between. CDR3 nucleotides: TGTGCCAGCAGCTTAGCGCGTCGAGGAGGGATTAACTATGGCTACACCTTC. Translating it yields CASSLARRGGINYGYTF. The variable domain in full, with the rest retrieved from reference TRBV7-8 and TRBJ1-2, is GAGVSQSPRYKVAKRGQDVALRCDPISGHVSLFWYQQALGQGPEFLTYFQNEAQLDKSGLPSDRFFAERPEGSVSTLKIQRTQQEDSAVYLCASSLARRGGINYGYTFGSGTRLTVV.

The chain joins TRBV30 to TRBJ1-6; D not resolved. Germline V CDR1 and CDR2: GTSNPN, SVGIG (reference sequence). Trimming took 2 bases from V and 3 from J, leaving 11 bases between them. This CDR3 is 15 amino acids long. The CDR3 nucleotides read TGTGCCTGGAGTAGAGGCACACTCTATAATTCACCCCTCCACTTT. Its protein is CAWSRGTLYNSPLHF.

The J gene is TRBJ1-3, the V gene TRBV5-1; D is unclear. In germline, CDR1 is SGHRS, CDR2 YFSETQ. The CDR3 runs to 16 residues. Trimming took 2 bases from V and 0 from J, leaving 12 bases between them. CDR3 nucleotide sequence: TGCGCCAGCAGCTTAGACGGGGTCCCCTCTGGAAACACCATATATTTT. Encoded protein: CASSLDGVPSGNTIYF.

The rearrangement links TRBV5-1 to TRBJ2-7, with 14 bases matching TRBD2. Losses at the gene ends were 3 bases for V and 7 bases for J; bases not matched to a gene: 3. This CDR3 region has 14 residues. Per the germline V gene, CDR1 is SGHRS and CDR2 is YFSETQ. The CDR3 protein is CASSSGLAGEEQYF. Here the CDR3 DNA reads TGCGCCAGCAGCTCGGGACTAGCGGGGGAAGAGCAGTACTTC.

The rearrangement links TRBV27 to TRBJ1-5; D is uncertain. The V end lost 5 bases, the J end lost 5 bases, and 10 bases lay between the germline ends. The CDR3 is 13 amino acids. CDR1 is MNHEY, CDR2 SMNVEV, per germline (reference sequence). The CDR3 region has the DNA TGTGCCAGCAGTCCCCGGGTTCATCAGCCCCAGCATTTT. Its protein is CASSPRVHQPQHF.

Comment on this clone: This same CDR3 is encoded by further DNA sequences in the sample. The V call is TRBV5-1, the J call TRBJ2-7; D is perhaps TRBD1 (6 bases). The CDR3 consists of 14 residues. Germline V gives CDR1 SGHRS, CDR2 YFSETQ. V lost 2 bases and J 4 bases, leaving 13 bases between the germline ends. The CDR3 DNA reads as TGCGCCAGCAGCTTCGGCAGGGGAACTTACGAGCAGTACTTC. It translates to CASSFGRGTYEQYF.

The chain links TRBV11-2 to TRBJ2-7, with 9 bases identical to TRBD2. In germline, CDR1 is SGHAT, CDR2 FQNNGV. The length of the CDR3 is 18 residues. V lost 3 bases and J lost 6; bases outside the gene matches: 18. The CDR3 DNA follows: TGTGCCAGCAGCTTGGGGGGCCGAGGGGGCGGGAGGGCAATCGAGCAGTACTTC. This codes for CASSLGGRGGGRAIEQYF.

The V call is TRBV19, the J call TRBJ2-5; 7 positions match TRBD2. Trimming at V came to 6 bases and at J to 0 bases, leaving 13 bases not matched to a gene. Germline assignment: CDR1 LNHDA and CDR2 SQIVND (reference sequence). The CDR3 sequence is 17 residues long. The CDR3 is CASSKGGPGPNQETQYF. CDR3 nucleotides: TGTGCCAGTAGCAAGGGAGGGCCGGGTCCAAACCAAGAGACCCAGTACTTC.

The chain recombines TRBV25-1 with TRBJ1-4; 7 bases fit TRBD1. This CDR3 region has 14 residues. Germline values: CDR1 MGHDK, CDR2 SYGVNS. V lost 6 bases, J lost 7 bases, and 8 bases stayed unmatched. DNA of the CDR3: TGTGCCAGCAGACAGACAGGGCAGATTGAAAAACTGTTTTTT. Protein: CASRQTGQIEKLFF.

The chain employs TRBV5-1 and TRBJ2-1, with D possibly matching TRBD2 (5 bases). The V end was cut by 3 bases, the J end by 0 bases, with 10 bases between. Germline V CDR1 and CDR2: SGHRS, YFSETQ. This CDR3 contains 15 residues. The CDR3 DNA is TGCGCCAGCAGCTCGGCGGGCGGCTCCTACAATGAGCAGTTCTTC. It specifies CASSSAGGSYNEQFF.

V gene TRBV7-8 combines with J gene TRBJ1-4; the match to TRBD1 covers 7 bases. This CDR3 is 15 amino acids long. In germline, CDR1 is SGHVS, CDR2 FQNEAQ. The trim removed 5 bases at V and 6 bases at J, leaving 9 bases unmatched. DNA of the CDR3: TGTGCCAGCAGCCCCCGAGACAGGGAGTATGAAAAACTGTTTTTT. Translating gives CASSPRDREYEKLFF.

The chain joins TRBV14 to TRBJ1-5; possibly TRBD1 for D (6 bases). Trimming pared 3 bases from V and 0 bases from J, leaving 15 bases between. CDR3 length equals 17 residues. The germline V gene has CDR1 SGHDN and CDR2 FVKESK. In nucleotides, the CDR3 is TGTGCCAGCAGCCACCCCAGGGGTAGGGATAGCAATCAGCCCCAGCATTTT. This codes for CASSHPRGRDSNQPQHF.

The chain carries TRBV5-5 and TRBJ2-7; D is tentatively TRBD1 or TRBD2 (5 bases each). The V end lost 0 bases, the J end lost 0 bases, and 10 bases lay between the germline ends. The CDR3 is made up of 15 amino acids. Looked up from germline, CDR1 is SGHKS and CDR2 is YYEKEE (reference sequence). This CDR3 reads CASSLGDVDSYEQYF. The CDR3 region has the DNA TGTGCCAGCAGCTTGGGGGACGTCGACTCCTACGAGCAGTACTTC.

The chain is built from TRBV15 and TRBJ2-1; no reliable D call. This CDR3 is 13 amino acids long. CDR1 is LNHNV, CDR2 YYDKDF, per germline (reference sequence). With 0 bases removed from V and 10 bases from J, the gap between germline ends came to 10 bases. The CDR3 is CATSRDLRVEQFF. The DNA for the CDR3 is TGTGCCACCAGCAGAGATCTCCGGGTGGAGCAGTTCTTC.

This chain joins TRBV28 and TRBJ2-7; TRBD1 agrees at 9 bases. Germline CDR1 MDHEN, CDR2 SYDVKM. Trimming at V came to 4 bases and at J to 6 bases, leaving 10 bases not matched to a gene. This CDR3 has 15 amino acids. CDR3 loop: CASSSPGQGTSEQYF. The CDR3 coding sequence is TGTGCCAGCAGTTCACCGGGACAGGGTACATCCGAGCAGTACTTC.

This clone has just one count. The rearrangement joins TRBV30 to TRBJ2-7; maybe TRBD1 (5 bases). CDR3 length: 13 amino acids. CDR1 GTSNPN and CDR2 SVGIG come from the germline V gene (reference sequence). Trimming stripped 0 bases from V and 2 bases from J, with 8 bases between. CDR3 protein: CAWSVQGTYEQYF. The CDR3 DNA reads as TGTGCCTGGAGTGTCCAGGGAACCTACGAGCAGTACTTC. The full variable domain, rest sourced from reference TRBV30 and TRBJ2-7, is SQTIHQWPATLVQPVGSPLSLECTVEGTSNPNLYWYRQAAGRGLQLLFYSVGIGQISSEVPQNLSASRPQDRQFILSSKKLLLSDSGFYLCAWSVQGTYEQYFGPGTRLTVT.

This sequence joins TRBV5-4 and TRBJ2-3; TRBD1 might be the D (5 bases). V was clipped by 1 base and J by 3 bases, with 9 bases between them. This CDR3 is built from 14 residues. The germline V gene encodes CDR1 SGHNT and CDR2 YYREEE (reference sequence). CDR3 nucleotide sequence: TGTGCCAGCAGCTTGTGGCAGGGAACAGATACGCAGTATTTT. It yields the protein CASSLWQGTDTQYF. Based on the CDR3 plus reference TRBV5-4 and TRBJ2-3, the full variable domain is ETGVTQSPTHLIKTRGQQVTLRCSSQSGHNTVSWYQQALGQGPQFIFQYYREEENGRGNFPPRFSGLQFPNYSSELNVNALELDDSALYLCASSLWQGTDTQYFGPGTRLTVL.

The chain employs TRBV7-7 and TRBJ2-2; tentatively, D is TRBD1 or TRBD2 (5 bases each). This CDR3 contains 16 residues. Germline loops: CDR1 SSHAT, CDR2 FNYEAQ (reference sequence). V was cut by 2 bases and J by 7 bases, with 17 bases left in between. The CDR3 region is CASSLRSGTLNGELFF. As DNA, the CDR3 is TGTGCCAGCAGCTTACGTTCCGGGACCTTGAACGGGGAGCTGTTTTTT.

The rearrangement links TRBV6-1 to TRBJ2-3; the D is unclear. The CDR3 extends over 12 amino acids. Germline CDR1 and CDR2: MNHNS and SASEGT. Between the trimmed V and J ends, which lost 2 bases and 6 bases, there was a span of 6 bases. The CDR3 DNA sequence: TGTGCCAGCAGTGAACGCGGTGATACGCAGTATTTT. It translates to CASSERGDTQYF.

The chain couples TRBV4-3 to TRBJ2-5; 8 bases are a match to TRBD1. V trimming: 0 bases; J trimming: 2 bases; junction bases outside the gene matches: 17. The length of the CDR3 is 20 residues. CDR1 LGHNA and CDR2 YSLEER come from the germline V gene. CDR3 in amino acids: CASSQEPTGTGAIAQETQYF. Here the CDR3 DNA reads TGCGCCAGCAGCCAAGAACCTACCGGGACAGGAGCTATCGCTCAAGAGACCCAGTACTTC.

The chain links TRBV2 to TRBJ2-1; 11 bases fit TRBD2. J lost 10 bases, V lost 6 bases, and 11 bases had no gene match. Per the germline V gene, CDR1 is SNHLY and CDR2 is FYNNEI. This CDR3 has 15 residues. The CDR3 DNA reads TGTGCCAGCAGAAAGTCGGGGACTAGCGGAAAAGAGCAGTTCTTC. Translated: CASRKSGTSGKEQFF. The variable domain in full, completed from reference TRBV2 and TRBJ2-1, reads EPEVTQTPSHQVTQMGQEVILRCVPISNHLYFYWYRQILGQKVEFLVSFYNNEISEKSEIFDDQFSVERPDGSNFTLKIRSTKLEDSAMYFCASRKSGTSGKEQFFGPGTRLTVL.

This clone came up once. The chain uses TRBV19 and TRBJ2-7; perhaps TRBD2 as D (5 bases). There are 19 residues in the CDR3. Trimming removed 3 bases from V and 0 bases from J, with 24 bases in between. Germline V gives CDR1 LNHDA, CDR2 SQIVND (reference sequence). CDR3 in DNA: TGTGCCAGTAGTATGAGGAAGGGCCCGGTTCTTGGGAGCTCCTACGAGCAGTACTTC. This translates into CASSMRKGPVLGSSYEQYF.

The gene calls are TRBV5-4 and TRBJ2-5; 11 nucleotides align to TRBD2. The V gene's germline CDR1 is SGHNT and CDR2 YYREEE (reference sequence). The CDR3 runs to 15 residues. Trimming at V came to 0 bases and at J to 5 bases, leaving 3 bases not matched to a gene. This CDR3 is CASSLAPSGRETQYF. CDR3 sequence (DNA): TGTGCCAGCAGCTTGGCCCCTAGCGGGAGGGAGACCCAGTACTTC.

The V and J genes are TRBV19 and TRBJ1-2, with no clear D. The CDR3 has 15 amino acids. The V gene's germline CDR1 is LNHDA and CDR2 SQIVND (reference sequence). V shed 4 bases and J shed 5 bases, with 17 bases lying between them. Here the CDR3 DNA reads TGTGCCAGTAGTACGCGACCGACCCTGGAGTATGGCTACACCTTC. It specifies CASSTRPTLEYGYTF.